One sample yielded the 13 T cell receptor beta chains listed below, sequenced in a study of cytomegalovirus exposure and HLA in healthy donors (dated by TCRdb to between 2016 and 2019). The library was built by means of the immunoSEQ multiplex PCR assay. The multiplex PCR relied on a mix of 60 forward primers for TCR Vbeta segments and 13 reverse primers for TCR Jbeta segments. TCRdb limited this immuneACCESS table to in-frame rearrangements with V and J called. A share of clones is missing; checked studies link under half to unresolved V genes, and the rest is unexplained. The sample table contains around 89,000 clones; only one count was recorded for 65% to 85% of them. The ten top clones hold about 1.2% of the sample. The sample consisted of PBMCs. All receptors come from a girl aged 2-10 years in good health and CMV-seropositive.

This chain joins TRBV6-1 and TRBJ1-1; maybe TRBD1 (5 bases). V lost 2 bases to trimming and J lost 5 bases, with 12 bases between them. This CDR3 is built from 14 residues. Germline V gene data show CDR1 as MNHNS and CDR2 as SASEGT. CDR3 residues: CASSENQGRTEAFF. The CDR3 DNA reads as TGTGCCAGCAGTGAAAATCAGGGTAGGACTGAAGCTTTCTTT.

The V gene is TRBV5-5, the J gene TRBJ1-1; D is ambiguous. CDR3 length equals 16 residues. Trimming took 3 bases from V and 0 from J, leaving 15 bases between them. Germline-derived CDR1 and CDR2 are SGHKS and YYEKEE (reference sequence). The DNA of the CDR3 is TGTGCCAGCAGCTGGCAATGGTGGCACCTGAACACTGAAGCTTTCTTT. The encoded protein is CASSWQWWHLNTEAFF.

CDR3 bases: TGCGCCAGCAGCTTGGCGCGTAGCGGGATAGTTGCGGATACGCAGTATTTT. Encoded protein: CASSLARSGIVADTQYF. The chain recombines TRBV5-1 with TRBJ2-3; 8 bases are shared with TRBD2. This CDR3 is built from 17 residues. Looked up from germline, CDR1 is SGHRS and CDR2 is YFSETQ. The trim removed 0 bases at V and 6 bases at J, leaving 12 bases unmatched.

The chain couples TRBV27 to TRBJ1-5; the D gene is possibly TRBD1 (5 bases). CDR1 is MNHEY, CDR2 SMNVEV, per germline (reference sequence). V was clipped by 6 bases and J by 4 bases, with 19 bases between them. CDR3 length: 16 residues. The CDR3 is CASRVGGEGANQPQHF. The CDR3 DNA is TGTGCCAGCAGGGTCGGGGGTGAAGGAGCAAATCAGCCCCAGCATTTT.

Here the CDR3 DNA reads TGCAGCGTTGAGATTCAGAATCCAGATACGCAGTATTTT. Its protein product is CSVEIQNPDTQYF. The chain carries TRBV29-1 and TRBJ2-3; D not certain. V lost 3 bases and J 4 bases, leaving 11 bases between the germline ends. The CDR3 spans 13 residues. The germline gives CDR1 SQVTM, CDR2 ANQGSEA.

This clone has more than one count but fewer than ten. The V and J genes are TRBV29-1 and TRBJ1-1, with D perhaps matching TRBD1 (5 bases). CDR3 size: 12 residues. Germline lookup yields CDR1 SQVTM and CDR2 ANQGSEA. V was trimmed by 6 bases and J by 4 bases, leaving 12 bases between them. This CDR3 is CSVVRGFTEAFF. The CDR3 nucleotides are TGCAGCGTAGTAAGGGGATTCACTGAAGCTTTCTTT.

CDR3 sequence: CASSPGASYEQYF. In DNA form, the CDR3 reads TGCGCCAGCAGCCCTGGGGCCTCCTACGAGCAGTACTTC. The chain combines TRBV5-1 with TRBJ2-7, with a tentative D call TRBD1 (5 bases). The CDR3 has 13 amino acids. Per germline, CDR1 SGHRS and CDR2 YFSETQ. The V gene lost 4 bases and the J gene lost 0 bases, with 8 bases spanning the gap. The full variable domain, with the rest looked up from reference TRBV5-1 and TRBJ2-7, is KAGVTQTPRYLIKTRGQQVTLSCSPISGHRSVSWYQQTPGQGLQFLFEYFSETQRNKGNFPGRFSGRQFSNSRSEMNVSTLELGDSALYLCASSPGASYEQYFGPGTRLTVT.

This clone was picked up a small number of times. This chain joins TRBV5-5 and TRBJ1-4, with unresolved D. This CDR3 is 14 amino acids long. The germline V and J ends were trimmed by 0 bases and 4 bases, with 7 bases remaining between them. CDR1 SGHKS and CDR2 YYEKEE come from the germline V gene (reference sequence). The CDR3 reads CASSLAGYNEKLFF. The CDR3, as DNA: TGTGCCAGCAGCTTGGCGGGGTATAATGAAAAACTGTTTTTT.

This sequence joins TRBV6-1 and TRBJ2-5, with 11 nucleotides matching TRBD2. V lost 4 bases and J lost 3; bases outside the gene matches: 16. Per the germline V gene, CDR1 is MNHNS and CDR2 is SASEGT. This CDR3 has 19 amino acids. The CDR3: CASSGGTPGLAEGKETQYF. In DNA form, the CDR3 reads TGTGCCAGCAGTGGAGGGACACCGGGACTAGCGGAAGGGAAAGAGACCCAGTACTTC.

The chain joins TRBV6-1 to TRBJ2-2; tentatively, D is TRBD2 (6 bases). V shed 4 bases and J shed 6 bases, with 12 bases lying between them. The V gene's germline CDR1 is MNHNS and CDR2 SASEGT. The CDR3 sequence is 14 residues long. CDR3 DNA sequence: TGTGCCAGCAGTGTGGAGGGGTCAGCCGGGGAGCTGTTTTTT. This gives the protein CASSVEGSAGELFF.

The chain carries TRBV18 and TRBJ2-1; 8 bases are a match to TRBD1. V was pared by 4 bases and J by 9 bases, with 5 bases of the junction left unmatched. The CDR3 contains 13 residues. The germline V gene encodes CDR1 KGHSH and CDR2 LQKENI. CDR3 sequence: CASSQRTGSEQFF. CDR3 in DNA: TGTGCCAGCTCACAACGGACAGGGAGTGAGCAGTTCTTC.

The chain links TRBV5-1 to TRBJ1-4; D is uncertain. The CDR3 runs 13 residues. Deletions cut 2 bases from V and 1 base from J, with 3 bases between. CDR1 is SGHRS, CDR2 YFSETQ, per germline. The CDR3 here is CASSLQTNEKLFF. CDR3 coding DNA: TGCGCCAGCAGCTTACAAACTAATGAAAAACTGTTTTTT.

This clone was recorded a few times. V is TRBV6-5 and J is TRBJ1-1; 7 bases match TRBD1. V was clipped by 1 base and J by 2 bases; unmatched bases: 1. The CDR3 consists of 14 residues. Germline-derived CDR1 and CDR2 are MNHEY and SVGAGI. CDR3: CASSYWDSNTEAFF. CDR3 coding DNA: TGTGCCAGCAGTTACTGGGACAGCAACACTGAAGCTTTCTTT.